A selection of T cell receptor beta chains follows, all from one sample in a study of T cell responses to AZD1222 COVID-19 vaccine. Repertoires were generated with immunoSEQ multiplex PCR, while TCRdb's copy carries only in-frame clones and drops some. The repertoire includes over 150,000 clones, 88% of them detected once, and roughly 4.3% sits in the top ten. The sequencing here drew on peripheral blood, taken 28 days after the second AZD1222 dose. The source is an adult who received the AZD1222 COVID-19 vaccine. Each CDR3 is given with its conserved first and last residue. The D gene is left open where the match is weak. The listing skips clone size in some rows; elsewhere it reads once, few, many or a size class.

v_gene	d_gene	abundance	j_gene	CDR3aa	CDR3nt
TRBV3-1/TRBV3-2	TRBD2	-	TRBJ2-7	CASSHGGVSRYEQYF	TGTGCCAGCAGCCACGGGGGGGTGTCTCGGTACGAGCAGTACTTC
TRBV18	TRBD2	once	TRBJ2-1	CASSPFSGGLYNEQFF	TGTGCCAGCTCACCCTTTAGCGGGGGGCTGTACAATGAGCAGTTCTTC
TRBV19	-	-	TRBJ2-7	CASSIELSYEQYF	TGTGCCAGTAGTATAGAACTGAGCTACGAGCAGTACTTC
TRBV6-4	-	-	TRBJ1-1	CASTWGPGTEAFF	TGTGCCAGCACGTGGGGCCCCGGCACTGAAGCTTTCTTT
TRBV5-4	-	-	TRBJ1-1	CASSLAGSLNTEAFF	TGTGCCAGCAGCTTGGCTGGCAGCCTGAACACTGAAGCTTTCTTT
TRBV5-1	-	-	TRBJ2-1	CASSSGVGSYNEQFF	TGCGCCAGCAGCTCGGGGGTCGGATCCTACAATGAGCAGTTCTTC
TRBV30	TRBD1	-	TRBJ1-5	CAWSAQRQGDGQPQHF	TGTGCCTGGAGTGCTCAGAGACAGGGGGACGGGCAGCCCCAGCATTTT
TRBV13	TRBD1	-	TRBJ1-2	CASSSRQGSDGYTF	TGTGCCAGCAGCTCGAGACAGGGGAGTGATGGCTACACCTTC
TRBV6-1	-	-	TRBJ2-1	CASSEYVGALVYEQFF	TGTGCCAGCAGTGAATATGTGGGGGCCCTCGTATATGAGCAGTTCTTC
TRBV4-1	-	-	TRBJ2-5	CASSQEGREETQYF	TGCGCCAGCAGCCAAGAGGGACGAGAAGAGACCCAGTACTTC
TRBV7-8	TRBD1	-	TRBJ2-4	CASSLGRTGSVKNIQYF	TGTGCCAGCAGCTTAGGTCGGACAGGGTCCGTCAAAAACATTCAGTACTTC
TRBV28	-	-	TRBJ1-2	CASSSDSNYGYTF	TGTGCCAGCAGTTCCGACAGCAACTATGGCTACACCTTC
TRBV5-4	-	-	TRBJ1-2	CASSLAYSGARNGYTF	TGTGCCAGCAGCTTGGCCTATTCGGGGGCGAGAAATGGCTACACCTTC
TRBV12-5	-	-	TRBJ2-3	CASGASGTDTQYF	TGTGCTAGTGGTGCTAGCGGCACAGATACGCAGTATTTT
TRBV19	-	-	TRBJ1-2	CASGDSYYGYTF	TGTGCCAGTGGGGACTCCTACTATGGCTACACCTTC
TRBV6-5	TRBD2	-	TRBJ2-2	CASIATGGTGELFF	TGTGCCAGCATCGCTACCGGGGGGACCGGGGAGCTGTTTTTT
TRBV11-2	TRBD2	-	TRBJ2-1	CASSLGKLAGEYNEQFF	TGTGCCAGCAGCTTAGGCAAACTAGCGGGCGAGTACAATGAGCAGTTCTTC
TRBV10-3	TRBD1	-	TRBJ2-2	CAIRGTGTRPAGPGELFF	TGTGCCATCAGGGGGACAGGGACCAGGCCAGCGGGGCCCGGGGAGCTGTTTTTT
TRBV7-9	-	-	TRBJ1-4	CASSSNRNTNEKLFF	TGTGCCAGCAGCTCGAACAGAAACACTAATGAAAAACTGTTTTTT
TRBV6-1	TRBD1	-	TRBJ2-5	CASSETGTAQETQYF	TGTGCCAGCAGTGAAACGGGGACAGCTCAAGAGACCCAGTACTTC
TRBV5-1	-	-	TRBJ2-7	CASAGAYEQYF	TGCGCCAGCGCAGGCGCCTACGAGCAGTACTTC
TRBV6-4	-	-	TRBJ2-7	CASRPSCPLYEQYF	TGTGCCAGCAGACCGTCTTGCCCCCTCTACGAGCAGTACTTC
TRBV6-6	-	-	TRBJ1-2	CASRTGLGGYTF	TGTGCCAGCAGGACAGGTCTGGGTGGCTACACCTTC
TRBV25-1	TRBD2	-	TRBJ2-5	CASSEVSGGYQETQYF	TGTGCCAGCAGTGAGGTCAGCGGGGGGTACCAAGAGACCCAGTACTTC
TRBV5-1	TRBD1	-	TRBJ2-2	CASSLRQGGFPGELFF	TGCGCCAGCAGTTTGCGACAGGGTGGGTTCCCCGGGGAGCTGTTTTTT
TRBV7-9	TRBD1	-	TRBJ1-1	CASSLTGEYTEAFF	TGTGCCAGCAGCTTGACAGGGGAGTACACTGAAGCTTTCTTT
TRBV12-3/TRBV12-4	-	-	TRBJ1-2	CASSYGQKDGYTF	TGTGCCAGCAGTTATGGACAGAAGGATGGCTACACCTTC
TRBV30	TRBD2	-	TRBJ2-5	CAWGGTSRETQYF	TGTGCCTGGGGGGGGACTAGCAGAGAGACCCAGTACTTC
TRBV6-1	-	-	TRBJ1-5	CASSESSPHQPQHF	TGTGCCAGCAGTGAATCCAGTCCACATCAGCCCCAGCATTTT
TRBV10-3	TRBD1	-	TRBJ1-1	CAISEGGRGMNTEAFF	TGTGCCATCAGTGAGGGGGGCAGGGGGATGAACACTGAAGCTTTCTTT
TRBV6-5	-	-	TRBJ1-1	CASSYSMSEAFF	TGTGCCAGCAGTTACTCGATGTCTGAAGCTTTCTTT
TRBV4-3	-	-	TRBJ2-5	CASSQDPSSQETQYF	TGCGCCAGCAGCCAAGACCCTAGCTCCCAAGAGACCCAGTACTTC
TRBV24-1	TRBD1	once	TRBJ1-1	CATGGELNTEAFF	TGTGCCACAGGGGGCGAGCTGAACACTGAAGCTTTCTTT
TRBV6-5	TRBD1	-	TRBJ1-1	CASSYPGQTGAFF	TGTGCCAGCAGTTACCCGGGACAGACGGGAGCTTTCTTT
TRBV5-6	-	-	TRBJ2-2	CASSLAGVRGLTGELFF	TGTGCCAGCAGCTTGGCCGGGGTACGGGGCCTCACCGGGGAGCTGTTTTTT
TRBV5-1	-	-	TRBJ1-2	CASSLDPANYGYTF	TGCGCCAGCAGCTTGGACCCCGCTAACTATGGCTACACCTTC
TRBV6-1	TRBD1	-	TRBJ1-2	CASSEAIGTAYGYTF	TGTGCCAGCAGTGAAGCAATCGGGACAGCCTATGGCTACACCTTC
TRBV6-5	-	-	TRBJ1-2	CAISQGAGYTF	TGTGCCATTTCACAGGGTGCTGGCTACACCTTC
TRBV19	TRBD1	-	TRBJ1-1	CASSGGQWDTEAFF	TGTGCCAGTAGTGGGGGACAGTGGGACACTGAAGCTTTCTTT
TRBV19	-	-	TRBJ1-5	CASRGTNQPQHF	TGTGCCAGTCGAGGGACCAATCAGCCCCAGCATTTT
TRBV2	-	-	TRBJ1-3	CASSYQRYSGNTIYF	TGTGCCAGCAGCTACCAGAGATACTCTGGAAACACCATATATTTT
TRBV12-3/TRBV12-4	-	-	TRBJ1-5	CASSLPVGPQHF	TGTGCCAGCAGTTTACCAGTCGGTCCCCAGCATTTT
TRBV3-1/TRBV3-2	-	-	TRBJ2-3	CASSHTADIPTDTQYF	TGTGCCAGCAGCCACACCGCGGACATACCCACAGATACGCAGTATTTT
TRBV7-2	-	-	TRBJ2-7	CASSLGQGGSSYEQYF	TGTGCCAGCAGCTTAGGGCAGGGGGGTAGCTCCTACGAGCAGTACTTC
TRBV3-1/TRBV3-2	-	-	TRBJ1-4	CASSQVGHTNEKLFF	TGTGCCAGCAGCCAAGTGGGACACACTAATGAAAAACTGTTTTTT
TRBV27	TRBD1	-	TRBJ2-1	CASSPRQGSTKEQFF	TGTGCCAGCAGTCCAAGACAGGGGTCTACAAAAGAGCAGTTCTTC
TRBV5-8	-	-	TRBJ2-1	CASKRRLYNEQFF	TGTGCCAGCAAAAGGCGGCTTTACAATGAGCAGTTCTTC
TRBV21-1	-	-	TRBJ2-7	CASSKIRDRGASYEQYF	TGTGCCAGCAGCAAAATAAGGGACAGGGGGGCGTCCTACGAGCAGTACTTC
TRBV5-4	-	-	TRBJ1-6	CASSLGMSSYNSPLHF	TGTGCCAGCAGCTTGGGCATGAGCTCCTATAATTCACCCCTCCACTTT
TRBV20-1	-	-	TRBJ2-2	CSASTWADTGELFF	TGCAGTGCTAGTACGTGGGCGGACACCGGGGAGCTGTTTTTT
TRBV19	-	-	TRBJ1-6	CASSPPGVGSPLHF	TGTGCCAGTAGTCCCCCAGGGGTGGGTTCACCCCTCCACTTT